These T cell receptor beta chains were read from a single sample in a study of CD8+ T cells in alopecia areata. Only in-frame clones appear in the TCRdb table, and some are missing; sequencing was by immunoSEQ multiplex PCR. Here the sample spans approximately 150,000 clones, 55% to 65% being singletons. Sequenced input: CD4+ T cells sorted from blood. The receptor set was obtained from a human donor in good health. Both conserved end residues are part of each CDR3. A D gene is named only where the DNA matches it firmly. For some rows the clone size is stated as once, few or many, or as a class when expanded; others skip it.

D: TRBD2; V: TRBV28; J: TRBJ2-3; size: -; CDR3: CASSLLAGSSTDTQYF; DNA: TGTGCCAGCAGTCTTTTAGCGGGTTCTAGCACAGATACGCAGTATTTT
D: -; V: TRBV7-2; J: TRBJ2-4; size: -; CDR3: CASSLVARIQYF; DNA: TGTGCCAGCAGCTTAGTGGCCCGCATTCAGTACTTC
D: -; V: TRBV29-1; J: TRBJ2-6; size: -; CDR3: CSVAGAQGSGANVLTF; DNA: TGCAGCGTTGCGGGGGCCCAGGGTTCCGGGGCCAACGTCCTGACTTTC
D: -; V: TRBV10-3; J: TRBJ2-3; size: -; CDR3: CAISDADTQYF; DNA: TGTGCCATCAGTGACGCCGATACGCAGTATTTT
D: TRBD1; V: TRBV29-1; J: TRBJ2-5; size: -; CDR3: CSAHKGAEETQYF; DNA: TGCAGCGCCCACAAGGGGGCTGAAGAGACCCAGTACTTC
D: -; V: TRBV6-6; J: TRBJ2-4; size: -; CDR3: CASSYAGSTTVGQYF; DNA: TGTGCCAGCAGTTACGCGGGAAGCACGACCGTGGGGCAGTACTTC
D: -; V: TRBV18; J: TRBJ2-4; size: -; CDR3: CASSPAGKNIQYF; DNA: TGTGCCAGCTCACCCGCAGGCAAAAACATTCAGTACTTC
D: -; V: TRBV29-1; J: TRBJ1-1; size: -; CDR3: CSGQVHAMNTEAFF; DNA: TGCAGCGGCCAGGTCCACGCTATGAACACTGAAGCTTTCTTT
D: TRBD2; V: TRBV4-1; J: TRBJ2-7; size: -; CDR3: CASSQEPSGSYEQYF; DNA: TGCGCCAGCAGCCAAGAACCTAGCGGGAGCTACGAGCAGTACTTC
D: TRBD1; V: TRBV29-1; J: TRBJ2-1; size: -; CDR3: CSVYGQGSYNEQFF; DNA: TGCAGCGTATACGGACAGGGTTCCTACAATGAGCAGTTCTTC
D: -; V: TRBV14; J: TRBJ2-7; size: few; CDR3: CASSQDFISYEQYF; DNA: TGTGCCAGCAGCCAAGATTTCATTTCCTACGAGCAGTACTTC
D: -; V: TRBV29-1; J: TRBJ1-1; size: few; CDR3: CSVEFRTGPFRTEAFF; DNA: TGCAGCGTTGAGTTCCGGACGGGCCCCTTTCGGACTGAAGCTTTCTTT
D: TRBD1; V: TRBV30; J: TRBJ1-2; size: -; CDR3: CAYSRDRESYGYTF; DNA: TGTGCCTATTCCCGGGACAGGGAATCCTATGGCTACACCTTC
D: -; V: TRBV15; J: TRBJ1-2; size: -; CDR3: CATSSPPGSGAIAYGYTF; DNA: TGTGCCACCAGCAGTCCCCCTGGGTCAGGAGCTATAGCCTATGGCTACACCTTC
D: -; V: TRBV7-2; J: TRBJ2-7; size: -; CDR3: CASSPRGLRSYEQYF; DNA: TGTGCCAGCAGCCCCCGTGGCCTCCGCTCCTACGAGCAGTACTTC
D: TRBD1; V: TRBV2; J: TRBJ1-5; size: -; CDR3: CASSGQYQPQHF; DNA: TGTGCCAGCTCGGGACAGTATCAGCCCCAGCATTTT
D: TRBD1; V: TRBV19; J: TRBJ2-7; size: -; CDR3: CASRGRGYEQYF; DNA: TGTGCCAGTAGGGGCAGGGGGTACGAGCAGTACTTC
D: -; V: TRBV29-1; J: TRBJ2-1; size: -; CDR3: CSVDPNNEQFF; DNA: TGCAGCGTCGATCCGAACAATGAGCAGTTCTTC
D: -; V: TRBV6-5; J: TRBJ1-1; size: -; CDR3: CASSPVGRNTEAFF; DNA: TGTGCCAGCAGTCCAGTCGGGAGGAACACTGAAGCTTTCTTT
D: -; V: TRBV5-1; J: TRBJ2-7; size: -; CDR3: CASSLDRVDEQYF; DNA: TGCGCCAGCAGCTTGGACAGGGTGGACGAGCAGTACTTC
D: -; V: TRBV5-6; J: TRBJ2-7; size: few; CDR3: CASSLTGPDEQYF; DNA: TGTGCCAGCAGCTTAACAGGGCCAGACGAGCAGTACTTC
D: -; V: TRBV11-2; J: TRBJ2-7; size: many; CDR3: CASSVQRASYEQYF; DNA: TGTGCCAGCAGCGTCCAACGGGCGTCCTACGAGCAGTACTTC
D: -; V: TRBV5-4; J: TRBJ1-1; size: -; CDR3: CASSPQGTWGTEAFF; DNA: TGTGCCAGCAGCCCACAGGGTACATGGGGCACTGAAGCTTTCTTT
D: -; V: TRBV29-1; J: TRBJ2-5; size: -; CDR3: CSVSDWETQYF; DNA: TGCAGCGTTTCAGACTGGGAGACCCAGTACTTC
D: TRBD1; V: TRBV23-1; J: TRBJ2-5; size: -; CDR3: CAGSPGDRGFRTQYF; DNA: TGCGCCGGATCACCGGGGGACAGGGGGTTTCGGACCCAGTACTTC
D: -; V: TRBV4-1; J: TRBJ2-7; size: -; CDR3: CASSQDRISYEQYF; DNA: TGCGCCAGCAGCCAAGATAGGATTTCCTACGAGCAGTACTTC
D: TRBD1; V: TRBV4-1; J: TRBJ2-1; size: -; CDR3: CASSPAGQGYNEQFF; DNA: TGCGCCAGCAGCCCCGCGGGACAGGGGTATAATGAGCAGTTCTTC
D: -; V: TRBV29-1; J: TRBJ2-5; size: -; CDR3: CSVGEWETQYF; DNA: TGCAGCGTTGGGGAGTGGGAGACCCAGTACTTC
D: -; V: TRBV23-1; J: TRBJ1-2; size: -; CDR3: CASTLQRRSRHGYTF; DNA: TGCGCCAGCACTCTTCAGAGAAGGAGTAGGCATGGCTACACCTTC
D: -; V: TRBV5-1; J: TRBJ2-2; size: -; CDR3: CASSEREAGTGELFF; DNA: TGCGCCAGCAGCGAAAGGGAGGCAGGCACCGGGGAGCTGTTTTTT
D: -; V: TRBV23-1; J: TRBJ2-1; size: few; CDR3: CANTPRGQFF; DNA: TGCGCCAACACTCCACGGGGGCAGTTCTTC
D: -; V: TRBV5-1; J: TRBJ2-2; size: -; CDR3: CASHLTSGTGELFF; DNA: TGCGCCAGTCATCTTACATCGGGCACCGGGGAGCTGTTTTTT
D: -; V: TRBV7-3; J: TRBJ1-5; size: few; CDR3: CASSVGGGQPQHF; DNA: TGTGCCAGCAGCGTCGGGGGAGGTCAGCCCCAGCATTTT
D: TRBD2; V: TRBV9; J: TRBJ2-3; size: -; CDR3: CASSVDSGSTDTQYF; DNA: TGTGCCAGCAGCGTGGATAGCGGGAGCACAGATACGCAGTATTTT
D: -; V: TRBV29-1; J: TRBJ2-5; size: -; CDR3: CSVEDWRLNKETQYF; DNA: TGCAGCGTTGAAGATTGGAGGCTGAATAAAGAGACCCAGTACTTC
D: TRBD2; V: TRBV2; J: TRBJ2-7; size: once; CDR3: CASSVTPIHTLNRGTTGGNYEQYF; DNA: TGTGCCAGCAGTGTAACCCCTATCCACACCCTAAACCGCGGGACAACGGGAGGGAACTACGAGCAGTACTTC
D: TRBD1; V: TRBV27; J: TRBJ1-1; size: -; CDR3: CASSSGQVGATEAFF; DNA: TGTGCCAGCAGTTCCGGACAGGTCGGGGCCACTGAAGCTTTCTTT
D: TRBD2; V: TRBV7-2; J: TRBJ2-1; size: -; CDR3: CASSLTSGSDEQFF; DNA: TGTGCCAGCAGCCTGACTAGCGGGTCCGATGAGCAGTTCTTC
D: -; V: TRBV14; J: TRBJ2-1; size: few; CDR3: CASSQGDSEYNEQFF; DNA: TGTGCCAGCAGCCAAGGTGACAGCGAATACAATGAGCAGTTCTTC
D: TRBD1; V: TRBV7-8; J: TRBJ1-1; size: -; CDR3: CASSSDRAAEAFF; DNA: TGTGCCAGCAGCTCCGACAGGGCGGCTGAAGCTTTCTTT
D: -; V: TRBV5-6; J: TRBJ2-5; size: few; CDR3: CASSLSLNQETQYF; DNA: TGTGCCAGCAGCTTGAGTCTCAACCAAGAGACCCAGTACTTC
D: -; V: TRBV9; J: TRBJ1-4; size: few; CDR3: CASSVDGRGWEKLFF; DNA: TGTGCCAGCAGCGTAGATGGCAGAGGTTGGGAAAAACTGTTTTTT
D: -; V: TRBV11-2; J: TRBJ2-3; size: -; CDR3: CASSLQAGFTDTQYF; DNA: TGTGCCAGCAGCTTACAGGCAGGGTTTACAGATACGCAGTATTTT
D: -; V: TRBV18; J: TRBJ1-1; size: few; CDR3: CASSLKAMNTEAFF; DNA: TGTGCCAGCTCACTCAAGGCCATGAACACTGAAGCTTTCTTT
D: -; V: TRBV29-1; J: TRBJ1-1; size: -; CDR3: CSVGWTANTEAFF; DNA: TGCAGCGTTGGTTGGACAGCCAACACTGAAGCTTTCTTT
D: TRBD2; V: TRBV29-1; J: TRBJ2-7; size: -; CDR3: CSVRLAGSYEQYF; DNA: TGCAGCGTCCGACTAGCGGGGAGCTACGAGCAGTACTTC
D: TRBD1; V: TRBV5-1; J: TRBJ2-7; size: -; CDR3: CASSLPRQGINEQYF; DNA: TGCGCCAGCAGCTTACCAAGACAGGGAATCAACGAGCAGTACTTC
D: -; V: TRBV30; J: TRBJ2-5; size: -; CDR3: CAWSAGGGPETQYF; DNA: TGTGCCTGGAGTGCAGGCGGGGGCCCAGAGACCCAGTACTTC
D: TRBD1; V: TRBV28; J: TRBJ2-3; size: few; CDR3: CASSPHRGRRDTQYF; DNA: TGTGCCAGCAGTCCACACAGGGGCCGCAGAGATACGCAGTATTTT
D: TRBD1; V: TRBV7-2; J: TRBJ1-5; size: -; CDR3: CASSLVGGGQPQHF; DNA: TGTGCCAGCAGCTTAGTAGGGGGCGGGCAGCCCCAGCATTTT
D: -; V: TRBV11-2; J: TRBJ2-5; size: once; CDR3: CASSLGRAQETQYF; DNA: TGTGCCAGCAGCTTAGGCAGGGCTCAAGAGACCCAGTACTTC
D: -; V: TRBV30; J: TRBJ2-5; size: -; CDR3: CACRIRGTQYF; DNA: TGTGCCTGCCGAATTAGGGGGACCCAGTACTTC
D: -; V: TRBV5-1; J: TRBJ2-7; size: once; CDR3: CASSRSDQYEQYF; DNA: TGCGCCAGCAGCAGGTCCGATCAGTACGAGCAGTACTTC
D: -; V: TRBV19; J: TRBJ2-7; size: once; CDR3: CASRDSNSYEQYF; DNA: TGTGCCAGCCGTGACTCGAATAGCTACGAGCAGTACTTC
D: -; V: TRBV29-1; J: TRBJ1-5; size: -; CDR3: CSVCTGNQPQHF; DNA: TGCAGCGTTTGTACAGGCAATCAGCCCCAGCATTTT
D: -; V: TRBV5-6; J: TRBJ2-2; size: -; CDR3: CASSRATGELFF; DNA: TGTGCCAGCAGCCGAGCGACCGGGGAGCTGTTTTTT
D: -; V: TRBV29-1; J: TRBJ2-1; size: -; CDR3: CSVEHTYNEQFF; DNA: TGCAGCGTTGAACACACCTACAATGAGCAGTTCTTC
D: -; V: TRBV14; J: TRBJ2-5; size: -; CDR3: CASSQDLLRETQYF; DNA: TGTGCCAGCAGCCAAGATCTTCTTAGGGAGACCCAGTACTTC